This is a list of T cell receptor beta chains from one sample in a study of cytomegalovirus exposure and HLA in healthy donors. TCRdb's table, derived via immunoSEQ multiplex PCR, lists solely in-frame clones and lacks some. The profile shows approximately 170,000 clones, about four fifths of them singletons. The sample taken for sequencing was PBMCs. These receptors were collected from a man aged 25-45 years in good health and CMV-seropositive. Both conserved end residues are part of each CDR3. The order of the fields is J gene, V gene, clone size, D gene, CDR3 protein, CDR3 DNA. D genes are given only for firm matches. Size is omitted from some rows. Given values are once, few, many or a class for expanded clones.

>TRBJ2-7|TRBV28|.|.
CASSPRGRGFNSEQYF
TGTGCCAGCAGTCCCCGTGGCAGGGGCTTCAATTCCGAGCAGTACTTC
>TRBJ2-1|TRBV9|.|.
CASSVGDEQFF
TGTGCCAGCAGCGTAGGCGATGAGCAGTTCTTC
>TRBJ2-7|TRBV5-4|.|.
CASSLTGVAYEQYF
TGTGCCAGCAGCTTGACCGGAGTAGCCTACGAGCAGTACTTC
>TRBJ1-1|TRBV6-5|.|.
CASRLNQGRNTEAFF
TGTGCCAGCAGACTTAATCAGGGGCGAAACACTGAAGCTTTCTTT
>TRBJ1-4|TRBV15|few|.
CATSRDPPGSGEKLFF
TGTGCCACCAGCAGAGATCCGCCAGGGTCGGGCGAAAAACTGTTTTTT
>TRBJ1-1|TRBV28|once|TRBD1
CASSDLPGQRTEAFF
TGTGCCAGCAGCGATCTCCCGGGACAGAGAACTGAAGCTTTCTTT
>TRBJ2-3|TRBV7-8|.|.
CASSHPRGALSTDTQYF
TGTGCCAGCAGCCACCCCCGGGGGGCTCTTAGCACAGATACGCAGTATTTT
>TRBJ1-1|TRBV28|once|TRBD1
CASQDRGLGNTEAFF
TGTGCCAGTCAGGACAGGGGGCTGGGGAACACTGAAGCTTTCTTT
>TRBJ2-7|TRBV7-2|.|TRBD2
CASSLAGTSSYEQYF
TGTGCCAGCAGCTTAGCGGGGACTAGCTCCTACGAGCAGTACTTC
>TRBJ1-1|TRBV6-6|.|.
CASSSTQAGGKTEAFF
TGTGCCAGCAGTTCGACTCAAGCTGGGGGGAAGACTGAAGCTTTCTTT
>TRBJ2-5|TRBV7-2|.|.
CASSFPVGGRETQYF
TGTGCCAGCAGCTTCCCTGTCGGGGGGCGTGAGACCCAGTACTTC
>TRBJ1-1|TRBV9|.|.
CASSPRTFTEAFF
TGTGCCAGCAGCCCCCGCACTTTCACTGAAGCTTTCTTT
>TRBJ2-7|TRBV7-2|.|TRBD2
CASSTTSGGFSYEQYF
TGTGCCAGCAGCACCACTAGCGGGGGGTTTTCCTACGAGCAGTACTTC
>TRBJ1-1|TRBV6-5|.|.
CASIPRTGHTEAFF
TGTGCCAGCATTCCACGAACAGGTCACACTGAAGCTTTCTTT
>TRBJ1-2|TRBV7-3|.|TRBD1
CASSLKGGFGYTF
TGTGCCAGCAGCTTAAAAGGGGGCTTTGGCTACACCTTC
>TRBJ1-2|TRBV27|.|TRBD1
CASSLVPGQPYGYTF
TGTGCCAGCAGTCTAGTACCGGGACAGCCCTATGGCTACACCTTC
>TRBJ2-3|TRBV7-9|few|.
CASSSMDTQYF
TGTGCCAGCAGCTCAATGGATACGCAGTATTTT
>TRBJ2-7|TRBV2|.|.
CASERRGETYEQYF
TGTGCCAGTGAAAGGAGGGGTGAAACCTACGAGCAGTACTTC
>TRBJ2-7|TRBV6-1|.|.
CASSTAYEQYF
TGTGCCAGCAGTACAGCCTACGAGCAGTACTTC
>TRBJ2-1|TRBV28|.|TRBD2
CASSETSGSDEQFF
TGTGCCAGCAGTGAAACTAGCGGATCCGATGAGCAGTTCTTC
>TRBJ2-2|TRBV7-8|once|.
CASSLDSSLNTGELFF
TGTGCCAGCAGCCTGGACAGCTCCTTGAACACCGGGGAGCTGTTTTTT
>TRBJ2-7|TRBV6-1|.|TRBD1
CASSEAGQSYEQYF
TGTGCCAGCAGTGAAGCGGGACAGAGCTACGAGCAGTACTTC
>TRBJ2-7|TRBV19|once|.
CASSPQTESYEQYF
TGTGCCAGTAGTCCTCAGACAGAATCGTACGAGCAGTACTTC
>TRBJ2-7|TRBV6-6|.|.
CASSYYGRGGGEQYF
TGTGCCAGCAGTTACTATGGTAGGGGGGGCGGCGAGCAGTACTTC
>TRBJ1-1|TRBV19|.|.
CASKVSDSTEAFF
TGTGCCAGTAAGGTATCTGACTCTACTGAAGCTTTCTTT
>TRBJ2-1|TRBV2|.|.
CATTRNGPYNEQFF
TGTGCCACCACTAGGAACGGCCCCTACAATGAGCAGTTCTTC
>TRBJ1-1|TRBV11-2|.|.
CASSLHPGHAFSDTEAFF
TGTGCCAGCAGCTTACACCCGGGACACGCTTTCTCCGACACTGAAGCTTTCTTT
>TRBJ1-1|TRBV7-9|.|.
CASSSGGLHGTEAFF
TGTGCCAGCAGCTCCGGAGGTCTACATGGCACTGAAGCTTTCTTT
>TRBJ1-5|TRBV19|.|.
CASSIEHINQPQHF
TGTGCCAGTAGTATAGAACATATTAATCAGCCCCAGCATTTT
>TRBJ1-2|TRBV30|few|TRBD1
CAWSVGTGRHYGYTF
TGTGCCTGGAGTGTCGGGACAGGGCGTCACTATGGCTACACCTTC
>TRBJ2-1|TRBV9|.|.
CASMGYYNEQFF
TGTGCCAGCATGGGCTACTACAATGAGCAGTTCTTC
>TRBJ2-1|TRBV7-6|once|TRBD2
CASSLARGGLAVQFF
TGTGCCAGCAGCTTAGCGAGGGGAGGACTAGCGGTTCAGTTCTTC
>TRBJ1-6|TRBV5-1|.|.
CASSLTGNYNSPLHF
TGCGCCAGCAGCTTGACAGGGAACTATAATTCACCCCTCCACTTT
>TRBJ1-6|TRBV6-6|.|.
CASSYPGSSYNSPLHF
TGTGCCAGCAGTTACCCAGGTAGCTCCTATAATTCACCCCTCCACTTT
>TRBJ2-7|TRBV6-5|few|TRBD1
CASSITRDRSGEQYF
TGTGCCAGCAGTATTACGAGGGACAGGTCGGGGGAGCAGTACTTC
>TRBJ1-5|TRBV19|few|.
CASSIDRDSSLGPQHF
TGTGCCAGTAGTATAGATCGTGACAGTTCCCTAGGGCCCCAGCATTTT
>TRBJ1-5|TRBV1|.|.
CTSSPTLNQPQHF
TGCACCAGCAGCCCTACTCTCAATCAGCCCCAGCATTTT
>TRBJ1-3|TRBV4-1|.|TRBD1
CASSPGTGIFQSSGNTIYF
TGCGCCAGCAGTCCCGGGACAGGAATTTTCCAGAGCTCTGGAAACACCATATATTTT